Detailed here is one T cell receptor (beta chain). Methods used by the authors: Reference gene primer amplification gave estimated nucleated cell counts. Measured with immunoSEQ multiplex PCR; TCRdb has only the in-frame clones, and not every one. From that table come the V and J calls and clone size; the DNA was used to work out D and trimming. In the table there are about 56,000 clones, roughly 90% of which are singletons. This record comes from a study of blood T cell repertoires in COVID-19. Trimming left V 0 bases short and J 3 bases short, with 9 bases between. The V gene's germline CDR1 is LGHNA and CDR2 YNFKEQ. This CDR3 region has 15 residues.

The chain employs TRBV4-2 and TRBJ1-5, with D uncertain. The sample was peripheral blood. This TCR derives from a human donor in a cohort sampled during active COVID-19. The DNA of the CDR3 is TGTGCCAGCAGCCAAGATTGGCGGGACAATCAGCCCCAGCATTTT. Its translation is CASSQDWRDNQPQHF.